Below, 32 T cell receptor beta chains from the same sample are listed, as sequenced in a study of blood T cell repertoires in COVID-19 (dated by TCRdb to about 2020). The library was prepared using the immunoSEQ multiplex PCR assay. TCRdb took this table from immuneACCESS and kept in-frame rearrangements with V and J called. Such tables lack part of the clones; where checked against another copy, unresolved V genes explain under half of the gap, and the rest is unexplained. The sample table shows about 120,000 clones, and about 85% are seen once. The ten most abundant clones make up 6.6% of the sample. The sample consisted of peripheral blood. The receptors here all came from a man aged 80 or over with active or convalescent COVID-19.

This clone has ten or more counts. The genes are TRBV4-2 and TRBJ1-3; maybe TRBD1 (6 bases). V lost 4 bases and J lost 0, with 19 bases in between. CDR1 LGHNA and CDR2 YNFKEQ come from the germline V gene. The CDR3 runs 18 residues. CDR3 residues: CASSLGQRIRASGNTIYF. For the CDR3, the DNA is TGTGCCAGCAGCCTGGGACAAAGGATTCGCGCCTCTGGAAACACCATATATTTT.

The chain uses TRBV6-5 and TRBJ2-7; 7 positions agree with TRBD2. The junction had 6 bases not matched to a gene; V was cut back by 0 bases and J by 4 bases. CDR3 length equals 15 residues. Germline values: CDR1 MNHEY, CDR2 SVGAGI. The CDR3 sequence: CASSYSGSRGYEQYF. CDR3 coding DNA: TGTGCCAGCAGTTACTCGGGTTCGCGGGGGTACGAGCAGTACTTC.

The chain uses TRBV3-1 (or the pseudogene TRBV3-2) and TRBJ1-4; no clear D. Trimming took off 0 bases at V and 7 bases at J, with 12 bases between the two ends. From germline, CDR1 is LGHDT and CDR2 YNNKEL (reference sequence). This CDR3 comprises 15 residues. CDR3 DNA: TGTGCCAGCAGCCAAGATCGCGGGTCTGGTGAAAAACTGTTTTTT. It yields the protein CASSQDRGSGEKLFF.

The V gene is TRBV29-1, the J gene TRBJ2-1, with D perhaps matching TRBD2 (5 bases). V was clipped by 7 bases and J by 2 bases, with 9 bases between them. Germline assignment: CDR1 SQVTM and CDR2 ANQGSEA. The CDR3 consists of 12 residues. This CDR3 reads CSATGTYNEQFF. The CDR3 nucleotides read TGCAGCGCCACCGGGACCTACAATGAGCAGTTCTTC.

This chain's CDR3 is CATSGDYEQYF. CDR3 coding DNA: TGTGCCACCTCAGGTGACTACGAGCAGTACTTC. The chain couples TRBV15 to TRBJ2-7; D is unclear. From germline, CDR1 is LNHNV and CDR2 YYDKDF (reference sequence). The CDR3 loop spans 11 amino acids. V was clipped by 8 bases and J by 3 bases, with 8 bases between them.

The CDR3 loop reads CAISRDRTNTEAFF. CDR3 sequence (DNA): TGTGCCATCAGTAGGGACAGGACGAACACTGAAGCTTTCTTT. The J gene is TRBJ1-1, the V gene TRBV10-3; TRBD1 matches 8 bases. The CDR3 totals 14 residues. V dropped 5 bases and J dropped 1; count of bases not matched to a gene: 3. The V gene's germline CDR1 is ENHRY and CDR2 SYGVKD.

The J gene is TRBJ2-2, the V gene TRBV2; D is ambiguous. V was cut by 7 bases and J by 1 base, with 4 bases left in between. The CDR3 has 12 amino acids. The V gene's germline CDR1 is SNHLY and CDR2 FYNNEI. Written as DNA, the CDR3 is TGTGCCAGCAACTGGAACACCGGGGAGCTGTTTTTT. Protein product: CASNWNTGELFF.

The chain links TRBV7-3 to TRBJ2-5, with a tentative D call TRBD1 (6 bases). With 5 bases removed from V and 3 bases from J, the gap between germline ends came to 13 bases. The CDR3 is 14 amino acids. Per the germline V gene, CDR1 is SGHTA and CDR2 is FQGTGA. For the CDR3, the DNA is TGTGCCAGCAGCCCACAGGGTGGGGAAGAGACCCAGTACTTC. Encoded protein: CASSPQGGEETQYF.

The V and J genes are TRBV9 and TRBJ1-1; the D is unclear. Trimming left V 0 bases short and J 1 base short, with 10 bases between. Germline V gene sequence: CDR1 SGDLS, CDR2 YYNGEE. CDR3 length: 15 residues. The CDR3, as DNA: TGTGCCAGCAGCGTAGGGCCGGGTTCGAACACTGAAGCTTTCTTT. Its translation: CASSVGPGSNTEAFF.

The chain carries TRBV6-5 and TRBJ1-5, with 8 bases that match TRBD1. This CDR3 contains 16 residues. CDR1 is MNHEY and CDR2 is SVGAGI in the germline V gene. J gave up 3 bases and V 2 bases, and 6 bases lay outside the gene matches. CDR3 DNA sequence: TGTGCCAGCAGTTACCGGTGGGACAGGAACAATCAGCCCCAGCATTTT. It translates to CASSYRWDRNNQPQHF.

The chain carries TRBV10-3 and TRBJ1-1, with D maybe TRBD1 (6 bases). CDR3 length: 12 residues. Trimming cost V 10 bases and J 1 base, with 10 bases left between them. Germline V gives CDR1 ENHRY, CDR2 SYGVKD. The chain's CDR3 is CATKTGNTEAFF. CDR3 sequence (DNA): TGTGCCACAAAGACAGGGAACACTGAAGCTTTCTTT.

The chain carries TRBV9 and TRBJ2-5; TRBD1 is a possible D gene (5 bases). The germline V gene has CDR1 SGDLS and CDR2 YYNGEE. Deletions cut 0 bases from V and 5 bases from J, with 14 bases between. The CDR3 length is 15 residues. The CDR3 protein is CASSVAPRAGETQYF. DNA for the CDR3: TGTGCCAGCAGCGTAGCTCCCAGGGCCGGGGAGACCCAGTACTTC.

The V gene is TRBV10-3, the J gene TRBJ1-4; no firm D call. The V and J ends lost 4 bases and 7 bases respectively, with 10 bases between them. Germline V gene lookup returns CDR1 ENHRY and CDR2 SYGVKD. The CDR3 spans 13 residues. The CDR3 sequence: CAISGRESEKLFF. In DNA, the CDR3 is TGTGCCATCAGTGGCCGGGAGAGTGAAAAACTGTTTTTT.

The gene calls are TRBV6-5 and TRBJ1-4, with 7 positions matching TRBD1. V gave up 6 bases and J gave up 4 bases; unmatched junction bases: 5. This CDR3 contains 14 residues. Germline-derived CDR1 and CDR2 are MNHEY and SVGAGI. The CDR3 nucleotides are TGTGCCAGCAGCTCGGACAGGAGTAATGAAAAACTGTTTTTT. Amino acid sequence: CASSSDRSNEKLFF.

The chain couples TRBV5-1 to TRBJ2-5; D perhaps matches TRBD2 (5 bases). The CDR3 loop spans 15 amino acids. Per germline, CDR1 SGHRS and CDR2 YFSETQ. The V end was cut by 4 bases, the J end by 5 bases, with 18 bases between. The CDR3 protein is CASSADLSTSETQYF. DNA of the CDR3: TGCGCCAGCAGCGCGGACTTATCCACGTCGGAGACCCAGTACTTC.

V and J are TRBV12-3 or TRBV12-4 and TRBJ2-1; 10 nucleotides agree with TRBD1. There are 12 residues in the CDR3. V shed 6 bases, J shed 15 bases, and the junction held 8 bases outside the gene matches. CDR3 sequence reads: CASSEGGQGRFF. The CDR3 DNA sequence: TGTGCCAGCAGCGAGGGGGGACAGGGGCGGTTCTTC.

The V call is TRBV2, the J call TRBJ1-1, with D possibly matching TRBD1 (6 bases). The CDR3 loop spans 15 amino acids. CDR1 SNHLY and CDR2 FYNNEI come from the germline V gene. The V end was cut by 2 bases, the J end by 7 bases, with 17 bases between. The CDR3, as DNA: TGTGCCAGCAGTGAAAGGGGGGGGCCCACCTTTGAAGCTTTCTTT. It specifies CASSERGGPTFEAFF.

The chain couples TRBV18 to TRBJ2-7; tentative D call: TRBD2 (6 bases). The V gene lost 2 bases and the J gene lost 5 bases, with 13 bases spanning the gap. CDR3 length: 14 amino acids. The germline V gene has CDR1 KGHSH and CDR2 LQKENI. CDR3 sequence reads: CASSPGGTLHEQYF. The CDR3 DNA is TGTGCCAGCTCACCAGGGGGGACTCTCCACGAGCAGTACTTC.

The chain is built from TRBV5-1 and TRBJ1-1, with 7 bases fitting TRBD1. This CDR3 spans 13 amino acids. With V trimmed by 0 bases and J by 8 bases, 4 bases remained unmatched. The V gene's germline CDR1 is SGHRS and CDR2 YFSETQ. The CDR3 sequence is CASSLGDSPEAFF. The CDR3 nucleotides are TGCGCCAGCAGCTTGGGGGACAGTCCAGAAGCTTTCTTT.

The V and J genes are TRBV18 and TRBJ2-3; 11 nucleotides line up with TRBD1. J was trimmed by 4 bases and V by 6 bases; bases with no gene match: 6. The V gene's germline CDR1 is KGHSH and CDR2 LQKENI. The CDR3 totals 15 residues. DNA for the CDR3: TGTGCCAGCTCGCCCGGGACAGGGGGAGCAGATACGCAGTATTTT. Amino acid sequence: CASSPGTGGADTQYF.

This chain joins TRBV15 and TRBJ1-5; D remains ambiguous. Germline values: CDR1 LNHNV, CDR2 YYDKDF (reference sequence). The CDR3 contains 18 residues. Between the trimmed V and J ends, which lost 0 bases and 3 bases, there was a span of 18 bases. The CDR3 DNA is TGTGCCACCAGCAGAGATATTGGGAGGGCGCTTTTCAATCAGCCCCAGCATTTT. Its protein product is CATSRDIGRALFNQPQHF. Based on the CDR3 plus reference TRBV15 and TRBJ1-5, the full variable domain is DAMVIQNPRYQVTQFGKPVTLSCSQTLNHNVMYWYQQKSSQAPKLLFHYYDKDFNNEADTPDNFQSRRPNTSFCFLDIRSPGLGDTAMYLCATSRDIGRALFNQPQHFGDGTRLSIL.

This chain uses TRBV6-5 with TRBJ2-1, with 8 bases aligning to TRBD1. V lost 2 bases, J lost 5 bases, and 5 bases stayed unmatched. Germline lookup yields CDR1 MNHEY and CDR2 SVGAGI. The CDR3 sequence is 15 residues long. The chain's CDR3 is CASSYQMDRDNEQFF. The CDR3 bases are TGTGCCAGCAGTTACCAAATGGACAGGGACAATGAGCAGTTCTTC.

V is TRBV7-9 and J is TRBJ1-1; D perhaps matches TRBD1 (5 bases). V lost 6 bases and J lost 0, with 17 bases in between. CDR1 and CDR2 (germline): SEHNR, FQNEAQ (reference sequence). The CDR3 runs to 16 residues. As DNA, the CDR3 is TGTGCCAGCAGGCCACCTTTCAGGGCCTTGAACACTGAAGCTTTCTTT. Translating gives CASRPPFRALNTEAFF. Combining the CDR3 with reference TRBV7-9 and TRBJ1-1 gives the whole variable domain DTGVSQNPRHKITKRGQNVTFRCDPISEHNRLYWYRQTLGQGPEFLTYFQNEAQLEKSRLLSDRFSAERPKGSFSTLEIQRTEQGDSAMYLCASRPPFRALNTEAFFGQGTRLTVV.

The gene calls are TRBV6-2 or TRBV6-3 and TRBJ2-1; TRBD1 aligns across 7 bases. This CDR3 has 14 amino acids. The trim removed 6 bases at V and 3 bases at J, leaving 5 bases unmatched. CDR1 and CDR2 from the germline V gene are MNHEY and SVGEGT. Written as DNA, the CDR3 is TGTGCCAGCAGCCCCGGGACAGTCTACAATGAGCAGTTCTTC. It codes for CASSPGTVYNEQFF.

The chain recombines TRBV28 with TRBJ1-6; the D is unclear. Trimming left V 6 bases short and J 7 bases short, with 10 bases between. The CDR3 covers 13 residues. The germline gives CDR1 MDHEN, CDR2 SYDVKM. CDR3 sequence reads: CASSRPRNSPLHF. CDR3 DNA: TGTGCCAGCAGCCGCCCCCGGAATTCACCCCTCCACTTT. Looking up the rest from reference TRBV28 and TRBJ1-6 gives the full variable domain: DVKVTQSSRYLVKRTGEKVFLECVQDMDHENMFWYRQDPGLGLRLIYFSYDVKMKEKGDIPEGYSVSREKKERFSLILESASTNQTSMYLCASSRPRNSPLHFGNGTRLTVT.

This clone was detected once. The gene calls are TRBV29-1 and TRBJ1-2, with D tentatively TRBD1 (6 bases). Germline CDR1 reads SQVTM; CDR2 reads ANQGSEA. The CDR3 is 13 amino acids. V was shortened by 4 bases and J by 7 bases, with 16 bases between the two germline ends. CDR3 in amino acids: CSVGKQGLGGYTF. The CDR3 coding sequence is TGCAGCGTTGGCAAACAGGGATTGGGTGGCTACACCTTC. Full variable domain (remainder filled in from reference TRBV29-1 and TRBJ1-2): SAVISQKPSRDICQRGTSLTIQCQVDSQVTMMFWYRQQPGQSLTLIATANQGSEATYESGFVIDKFPISRPNLTFSTLTVSNMSPEDSSIYLCSVGKQGLGGYTFGSGTRLTVV.

The chain employs TRBV19 and TRBJ1-1; D remains unclear. Germline V gene sequence: CDR1 LNHDA, CDR2 SQIVND (reference sequence). V was clipped by 8 bases and J by 6 bases, with 7 bases between them. CDR3 size: 10 residues. The CDR3 sequence: CASFGAEAFF. The CDR3 region has the DNA TGTGCCAGTTTCGGGGCTGAAGCTTTCTTT. The variable domain in full, completed from reference TRBV19 and TRBJ1-1, reads DGGITQSPKYLFRKEGQNVTLSCEQNLNHDAMYWYRQDPGQGLRLIYYSQIVNDFQKGDIAEGYSVSREKKESFPLTVTSAQKNPTAFYLCASFGAEAFFGQGTRLTVV.

This clone came up once. Other DNA variants within this sample encode the same CDR3. The chain employs TRBV19 and TRBJ2-1; 7 bases are a match to TRBD2. The CDR3 covers 14 residues. V lost 4 bases to trimming and J lost 4 bases; unmatched junction nucleotides: 4. Germline assignment: CDR1 LNHDA and CDR2 SQIVND (reference sequence). The CDR3 here is CASSRASGYNEQFF. The CDR3 nucleotides are TGTGCCAGTAGTAGGGCTAGCGGATACAATGAGCAGTTCTTC.

The rearrangement joins TRBV9 to TRBJ2-2, with 8 bases fitting TRBD1. With V trimmed by 0 bases and J by 4 bases, 5 bases remained unmatched. Germline CDR1 is SGDLS and CDR2 is YYNGEE. CDR3 length: 16 amino acids. The DNA of the CDR3 is TGTGCCAGCAGCGTAGAAGGACAGGGTCGCACCGGGGAGCTGTTTTTT. Translated, it gives CASSVEGQGRTGELFF. Together with reference TRBV9 and TRBJ2-2, the CDR3 gives the full variable domain: DSGVTQTPKHLITATGQRVTLRCSPRSGDLSVYWYQQSLDQGLQFLIQYYNGEERAKGNILERFSAQQFPDLHSELNLSSLELGDSALYFCASSVEGQGRTGELFFGEGSRLTVL.

The genes are TRBV6-2 or TRBV6-3 and TRBJ2-5, with TRBD1 matching over 8 bases. The CDR3 is 18 residues long. CDR1 and CDR2 from the germline V gene are MNHEY and SVGEGT. Losses at the gene ends were 6 bases for V and 4 bases for J; bases not matched to a gene: 19. The CDR3 DNA follows: TGTGCCAGCAGCCGAAACGACAGGGGACGCGGGTTAGCAGAGACCCAGTACTTC. Its translation: CASSRNDRGRGLAETQYF.

This chain uses TRBV15 with TRBJ1-5; tentative D call: TRBD1 (6 bases). V lost 3 bases and J lost 4, with 13 bases in between. This CDR3 spans 15 amino acids. Germline V CDR1 and CDR2: LNHNV, YYDKDF (reference sequence). CDR3: CATSRATGSNQPQHF. CDR3 bases: TGTGCCACCAGCAGGGCGACAGGCTCAAATCAGCCCCAGCATTTT.

The chain links TRBV5-6 to TRBJ2-5; D not resolved. Germline CDR1 SGHDT, CDR2 YYEEEE. The CDR3 is made up of 13 amino acids. V lost 0 bases and J 4 bases, leaving 7 bases between the germline ends. The CDR3 spells CASSLVSRETQYF. The CDR3 coding sequence is TGTGCCAGCAGCTTGGTTTCCCGAGAGACCCAGTACTTC.